The 7 T cell receptor beta chains given below trace back to one sample, sequenced in a study of blood T cell repertoires in COVID-19. Sequenced by immunoSEQ multiplex PCR; TCRdb stores in-frame clones only, minus some. The sample has approximately 21,000 clones; approximately 90% are singletons. Sequencing was done on a sample of peripheral blood. Every receptor here comes from a man aged 70 or older with active COVID-19.

This chain uses TRBV9 with TRBJ1-2, with 7 bases that match TRBD1. Germline CDR1 reads SGDLS; CDR2 reads YYNGEE. This CDR3 has 15 residues. V lost 4 bases to trimming and J lost 2 bases; unmatched junction nucleotides: 8. In nucleotides, the CDR3 is TGTGCCAGCAGCCTCCGGGACAGACTAAACTATGGCTACACCTTC. Residues: CASSLRDRLNYGYTF. Full variable domain (outside the CDR3, taken from reference TRBV9 and TRBJ1-2): DSGVTQTPKHLITATGQRVTLRCSPRSGDLSVYWYQQSLDQGLQFLIQYYNGEERAKGNILERFSAQQFPDLHSELNLSSLELGDSALYFCASSLRDRLNYGYTFGSGTRLTVV.

V gene TRBV15 combines with J gene TRBJ2-5, with D perhaps matching TRBD2 (7 bases). Germline CDR1 reads LNHNV; CDR2 reads YYDKDF (reference sequence). This CDR3 spans 15 amino acids. Deletions cut 0 bases from V and 7 bases from J, with 15 bases between. CDR3 nucleotide sequence: TGTGCCACCAGCAGAGAGGCGGGGGCGCGTGGGACCCAGTACTTC. Its translation is CATSREAGARGTQYF. The full variable domain, rest sourced from reference TRBV15 and TRBJ2-5, is DAMVIQNPRYQVTQFGKPVTLSCSQTLNHNVMYWYQQKSSQAPKLLFHYYDKDFNNEADTPDNFQSRRPNTSFCFLDIRSPGLGDTAMYLCATSREAGARGTQYFGPGTRLLVL.

V and J are TRBV5-1 and TRBJ1-5; no firm D call. V was trimmed by 0 bases and J by 4 bases, leaving 8 bases between them. Germline values: CDR1 SGHRS, CDR2 YFSETQ. This CDR3 has 14 residues. CDR3 coding DNA: TGCGCCAGCAGCTTGGGCGGCCAGAATCAGCCCCAGCATTTT. It yields the protein CASSLGGQNQPQHF.

The rearrangement joins TRBV19 to TRBJ2-2; D possibly corresponds to TRBD1 (6 bases). The CDR3 consists of 15 residues. Germline V gene sequence: CDR1 LNHDA, CDR2 SQIVND (reference sequence). With 6 bases removed from V and 4 bases from J, the gap between germline ends came to 15 bases. The CDR3 loop is CASSQTGRSTGELFF. The CDR3 DNA sequence: TGTGCCAGTAGCCAGACAGGCCGAAGCACCGGGGAGCTGTTTTTT.

The chain combines TRBV7-8 with TRBJ1-4; 12 bases fit TRBD1. CDR3 size: 17 residues. Germline V lookup: CDR1 SGHVS, CDR2 FQNEAQ. After removal of 3 bases from V and 1 base from J, the junction contained 3 bases not matched to a gene. The CDR3 DNA reads as TGTGCCAGCAGCTTGGGACAGGGGGCTTTAACTAATGAAAAACTGTTTTTT. As protein: CASSLGQGALTNEKLFF.

The DNA for the CDR3 is TGTGCCAGCAGCTTGGAGGACACCTTCTACGAGCAGTACTTC. It is translated as CASSLEDTFYEQYF. The J gene is TRBJ2-7, the V gene TRBV5-5; TRBD1 might be the D (5 bases). Germline V gene data show CDR1 as SGHKS and CDR2 as YYEKEE (reference sequence). V was cut by 0 bases and J by 3 bases, with 10 bases left in between. This CDR3 is built from 14 residues.

This clone has just one count. The DNA of the CDR3 is TGTGCCTGGAGGCCAGGGGGTTCGTACGAGCAGTACTTC. Translated: CAWRPGGSYEQYF. The chain uses TRBV30 and TRBJ2-7; 7 bases fit TRBD1. Trimming cost V 3 bases and J 4 bases; bases outside gene matches: 6. The germline V gene has CDR1 GTSNPN and CDR2 SVGIG (reference sequence). The CDR3 loop spans 13 amino acids.